Shown below are 30 T cell receptor beta chains from a single sample sequenced in a study of T cells in Graves' hyperthyroidism and ophthalmopathy. Using RNA transcripts as the source, TCR beta CDR3 regions were amplified. In the first-round RT-PCR of the TCR CDR3, the HTBI primer set was used. TCRdb independently ran MiXCR on the multiplex PCR reads; one entry per CDR3 protein. The sample holds about 400,000 distinct CDR3 sequences, 15% to 19% seen once. Sequenced: blood. These receptors were obtained from a woman aged 18-30 years with Graves' hyperthyroidism.

There are many counts of this clonotype. V usage is TRBV12-5 and J usage is TRBJ1-5; D perhaps matches TRBD1 (5 bases). This CDR3 has 18 amino acids. The germline V and J ends were trimmed by 7 bases and 1 base, with 23 bases remaining between them. CDR1 and CDR2 (germline): LGHNT, FRNRAP. CDR3 sequence reads: CASALEAVWGLSNQPQHF. The CDR3 nucleotides are TGTGCTAGTGCCCTGGAGGCAGTCTGGGGCCTAAGCAATCAGCCCCAGCATTTT.

The chain couples TRBV6-5 to TRBJ2-3; TRBD2 matches 12 bases. The CDR3 consists of 16 residues. With V trimmed by 6 bases and J by 6 bases, 10 bases remained unmatched. Germline lookup yields CDR1 MNHEY and CDR2 SVGAGI. The CDR3 coding sequence is TGTGCCAGCAGGGACTCGACTAGCGGGAGTTGGGATACGCAGTATTTT. Amino acids: CASRDSTSGSWDTQYF.

In this sample, this clonotype turned up many times. The chain has TRBV28 and TRBJ1-5, with D possibly being TRBD1 (5 bases). The CDR3 is made up of 17 amino acids. Germline V gene lookup returns CDR1 MDHEN and CDR2 SYDVKM. Trimming took 4 bases from V and 0 from J, leaving 16 bases between them. The chain's CDR3 is CASSSRGGFYSNQPQHF. The CDR3 region has the DNA TGTGCCAGCAGTTCACGGGGCGGATTTTATAGCAATCAGCCCCAGCATTTT. The full variable domain, completed using reference TRBV28 and TRBJ1-5, is DVKVTQSSRYLVKRTGEKVFLECVQDMDHENMFWYRQDPGLGLRLIYFSYDVKMKEKGDIPEGYSVSREKKERFSLILESASTNQTSMYLCASSSRGGFYSNQPQHFGDGTRLSIL.

In this sample, this clonotype turned up many times. V and J are TRBV7-9 and TRBJ2-2; D is possibly TRBD2 (5 bases). The CDR3 sequence is 14 residues long. Trimming took 8 bases from V and 2 from J, leaving 12 bases between them. Germline V gene lookup returns CDR1 SEHNR and CDR2 FQNEAQ (reference sequence). The CDR3 region is CASVGAVNTGELFF. The CDR3 DNA is TGTGCCAGCGTAGGAGCGGTAAACACCGGGGAGCTGTTTTTT. The complete variable domain, with remaining parts taken from reference TRBV7-9 and TRBJ2-2, reads DTGVSQNPRHKITKRGQNVTFRCDPISEHNRLYWYRQTLGQGPEFLTYFQNEAQLEKSRLLSDRFSAERPKGSFSTLEIQRTEQGDSAMYLCASVGAVNTGELFFGEGSRLTVL.

CDR3 sequence (DNA): TGCGCCAGCAGCTTGTACGGACTAGCGGGAGGTGAGGGGGACGAGCAGTACTTC. Translated: CASSLYGLAGGEGDEQYF. The chain has TRBV5-1 and TRBJ2-7, with 14 bases identical to TRBD2. The CDR3 contains 18 residues. CDR1 is SGHRS, CDR2 YFSETQ, per germline. J lost 5 bases, V lost 1 base, and 11 bases had no gene match.

This clonotype was recorded at least ten times. This sequence joins TRBV12-3 or TRBV12-4 and TRBJ2-5; D unresolved. V was shortened by 5 bases and J by 10 bases, with 11 bases between the two germline ends. The CDR3 totals 11 residues. CDR3 sequence reads: CASSPGSFQYF. The CDR3 bases are TGTGCCAGCAGTCCTGGGTCTTTCCAGTACTTC.

The chain is built from TRBV13 and TRBJ2-7; TRBD1 or TRBD2 may be the D gene (6 bases each). Germline V gene lookup returns CDR1 PRHDT and CDR2 FYEKMQ (reference sequence). This CDR3 has 15 amino acids. The ends were cut back, 0 bases at V and 6 bases at J, with 15 bases in the middle. CDR3 residues: CASSLGRGRSLEQYF. Written as DNA, the CDR3 is TGTGCCAGCAGCTTAGGAAGGGGGAGGTCCCTCGAGCAGTACTTC.

Many counts were recorded for this clonotype. The chain is built from TRBV9 and TRBJ1-2; 9 bases match TRBD1. The CDR3 length is 14 residues. The V segment lost 3 bases and the J segment 8 bases; nucleotides outside the gene matches: 8. Germline V gene lookup returns CDR1 SGDLS and CDR2 YYNGEE. The CDR3 sequence: CASSAGQGQAGYTF. The CDR3 DNA sequence: TGTGCCAGCAGCGCCGGACAGGGGCAAGCGGGCTACACCTTC.

The CDR3 is CASSLSQTFNSPLHF. Here the CDR3 DNA reads TGCGCCAGCAGCTTGTCTCAGACCTTTAATTCACCCCTCCACTTT. V is TRBV5-1 and J is TRBJ1-6; no reliable D call. The CDR3 length is 15 residues. Germline values: CDR1 SGHRS, CDR2 YFSETQ. The V and J ends lost 1 base and 6 bases respectively, with 11 bases between them.

This clonotype has just one count. The rearrangement uses TRBV20-1 and TRBJ2-3, with D uncertain. Germline V gives CDR1 DFQATT, CDR2 SNEGSKA (reference sequence). The CDR3 is made up of 14 amino acids. V was shortened by 3 bases and J by 11 bases, with 21 bases between the two germline ends. The CDR3 DNA follows: TGCAGTGCTAGTGATTTTGGCGTCTCAACTATGCAGTATTTT. Residues: CSASDFGVSTMQYF.

This clonotype was picked up many times. This rearrangement joins TRBV18 to TRBJ1-1, with 7 bases aligning to TRBD1. Germline V gene lookup returns CDR1 KGHSH and CDR2 LQKENI. The CDR3 is 14 amino acids. J lost 3 bases, V lost 4 bases, and 5 bases had no gene match. The CDR3 loop reads CASSQRQGDTEAFF. The CDR3 DNA reads as TGTGCCAGCTCACAAAGACAGGGAGACACTGAAGCTTTCTTT.

The genes are TRBV29-1 and TRBJ1-4; D may be TRBD1 (5 bases). The CDR3 loop spans 13 amino acids. In germline, CDR1 is SQVTM, CDR2 ANQGSEA. V dropped 4 bases and J dropped 3 bases, with 9 bases sitting between them. DNA of the CDR3: TGCAGCGTTGGGGCAGGGTCTAATGAAAAACTGTTTTTT. This codes for CSVGAGSNEKLFF.

This clonotype was picked up many times. V and J are TRBV7-2 and TRBJ1-6, with 8 bases aligning to TRBD1. The ends lost 5 bases at V and 7 bases at J; junction bases unmatched: 10. Per germline, CDR1 SGHTA and CDR2 FQGNSA. The CDR3 covers 16 residues. Here the CDR3 reads CASSLRQGSGNSPLHF. The CDR3 DNA sequence: TGTGCCAGCAGCCTTCGACAGGGGTCCGGGAATTCACCCCTCCACTTT.

This clonotype came up many times. The rearrangement links TRBV13 to TRBJ1-2; 7 bases map to TRBD1. CDR3 size: 13 residues. With 6 bases clipped from V and 10 bases from J, the junction kept 11 bases outside the gene matches. Germline loops: CDR1 PRHDT, CDR2 FYEKMQ (reference sequence). CDR3 residues: CASRSREGAFYTF. CDR3 coding DNA: TGTGCCAGCAGATCTCGTGAGGGGGCTTTCTACACCTTC.

The gene calls are TRBV4-2 and TRBJ2-1; D gene unclear. This CDR3 has 14 residues. V dropped 0 bases and J dropped 9 bases, with 12 bases sitting between them. Germline V CDR1 and CDR2: LGHNA, YNFKEQ. CDR3 amino acids: CASSQEARSAEQFF. The CDR3 DNA reads TGTGCCAGCAGCCAAGAAGCTCGGTCGGCTGAGCAGTTCTTC.

This clonotype has a count of ten or more. This chain connects TRBV28 to TRBJ2-5, with D possibly TRBD2 on 6 matching bases. The CDR3 is made up of 14 amino acids. Germline V gene sequence: CDR1 MDHEN, CDR2 SYDVKM. The V and J ends lost 2 bases and 5 bases respectively, with 12 bases between them. The CDR3 DNA sequence: TGTGCCAGCAGTTTAGGAGGGGTCCAGGAGACCCAGTACTTC. This codes for CASSLGGVQETQYF.

The chain combines TRBV13 with TRBJ2-7; D call uncertain. The germline V gene encodes CDR1 PRHDT and CDR2 FYEKMQ (reference sequence). This CDR3 comprises 14 residues. Trimming shortened V by 7 bases and J by 0 bases, and 13 bases separated the two germline ends. The CDR3 nucleotides read TGTGCCAGCACCCCGGCTAAACCCTCCTACGAGCAGTACTTC. This sequence encodes CASTPAKPSYEQYF.

This clonotype was detected many times. The rearrangement uses TRBV7-2 and TRBJ1-6; possible D gene TRBD1, 5 bases. Trimming left V 5 bases short and J 7 bases short, with 21 bases between. CDR3 length equals 17 residues. Per the germline V gene, CDR1 is SGHTA and CDR2 is FQGNSA. In DNA, the CDR3 is TGTGCCAGCAGCAAATATACAACGGGGGGGATGAATTCACCCCTCCACTTT. Amino acids: CASSKYTTGGMNSPLHF.

This clonotype was observed at least ten times. The rearrangement joins TRBV5-1 to TRBJ2-1; TRBD2 agrees at 8 bases. CDR3 size: 15 residues. With 0 bases clipped from V and 6 bases from J, the junction kept 5 bases outside the gene matches. CDR1 and CDR2 (germline): SGHRS, YFSETQ. This CDR3 reads CASSLGAGVPNEQFF. DNA for the CDR3: TGCGCCAGCAGCTTGGGAGCGGGAGTCCCCAATGAGCAGTTCTTC.

This sequence joins TRBV19 and TRBJ1-2, with unresolved D. Germline CDR1 and CDR2: LNHDA and SQIVND (reference sequence). CDR3 length: 10 amino acids. Trimming cost V 8 bases and J 5 bases, with 6 bases left between them. The DNA of the CDR3 is TGTGCCAGTGGTTTGTATGGCTACACCTTC. This encodes CASGLYGYTF.

The chain is built from TRBV5-8 and TRBJ2-5; no clear D gene. This CDR3 has 15 amino acids. Germline CDR1 is SGHTS and CDR2 is YDEGEE. The V and J ends lost 5 bases and 1 base respectively, with 15 bases between them. The CDR3 reads CASSPGVQLQETQYF. The CDR3 DNA reads TGTGCCAGCAGTCCTGGAGTTCAGCTCCAAGAGACCCAGTACTTC. Complete variable domain (other parts from reference TRBV5-8 and TRBJ2-5): EAGVTQSPTHLIKTRGQQATLRCSPISGHTSVYWYQQALGLGLQFLLWYDEGEERNRGNFPPRFSGRQFPNYSSELNVNALELEDSALYLCASSPGVQLQETQYFGPGTRLLVL.

The chain uses TRBV29-1 and TRBJ2-1; TRBD1 matches 9 bases. This CDR3 comprises 13 residues. The germline gives CDR1 SQVTM, CDR2 ANQGSEA. J was trimmed by 7 bases and V by 7 bases; bases with no gene match: 8. The CDR3 sequence: CSAGQGLRNEQFF. CDR3 nucleotide sequence: TGCAGCGCCGGACAGGGGTTGCGGAATGAGCAGTTCTTC.

This clonotype was found many times. V usage is TRBV27 and J usage is TRBJ1-6; 8 positions match TRBD1. CDR1 is MNHEY, CDR2 SMNVEV, per germline (reference sequence). Unmatched junction bases numbered 5, after V lost 1 base and J lost 3 bases. The CDR3 covers 17 residues. The CDR3 region has the DNA TGTGCCAGCAGTTTATGGATCGACAGGGGCTATAATTCACCCCTCCACTTT. Its protein product is CASSLWIDRGYNSPLHF.

This clonotype was detected ten times or more. The chain couples TRBV6-1 to TRBJ2-1; perhaps TRBD1 as D (5 bases). Germline V gene data show CDR1 as MNHNS and CDR2 as SASEGT. V was trimmed by 9 bases and J by 0 bases, leaving 12 bases between them. This CDR3 region has 14 residues. The CDR3 protein is CARVRDSSYNEQFF. CDR3 bases: TGTGCCAGGGTACGCGACAGCTCCTACAATGAGCAGTTCTTC.

This clonotype was counted ten times or more. The CDR3: CASSDIRDSSYEQYF. CDR3 coding DNA: TGTGCCAGCAGTGACATCCGGGACAGCTCCTACGAGCAGTACTTC. The chain recombines TRBV2 with TRBJ2-7; 7 bases are shared with TRBD1. CDR1 and CDR2 from the germline V gene are SNHLY and FYNNEI. This CDR3 region has 15 residues. The trim removed 3 bases at V and 0 bases at J, leaving 5 bases unmatched.

This clonotype was observed at least ten times. The chain joins TRBV7-8 to TRBJ1-5; D remains ambiguous. Trimming stripped 1 base from V and 5 bases from J, with 9 bases between. The CDR3 contains 14 residues. The germline gives CDR1 SGHVS, CDR2 FQNEAQ. CDR3 nucleotide sequence: TGTGCCAGCAGCTTAGAAATCCGGGATCAGCCCCAGCATTTT. Translation gives CASSLEIRDQPQHF.

This clonotype was seen repeatedly, ten times or more. The chain carries TRBV18 and TRBJ1-4, with D perhaps matching TRBD1 (5 bases). The CDR3 extends over 13 amino acids. CDR1 is KGHSH, CDR2 LQKENI, per germline. V was trimmed by 6 bases and J by 6 bases, leaving 11 bases between them. The CDR3 DNA is TGTGCCAGCTCCGGGGGGATGGATGAAAAACTGTTTTTT. Its translation: CASSGGMDEKLFF.

The genes are TRBV6-2 or TRBV6-3 and TRBJ2-3; 13 nucleotides agree with TRBD2. The CDR3 extends over 17 amino acids. Germline CDR1 is MNHEY and CDR2 is SVGEGT. V shed 4 bases and J 6 bases; nucleotides not matched to a gene: 10. The CDR3 coding sequence is TGTGCCAGCAGTTTTACAGGGACTAGCGGGATGGGTGATACGCAGTATTTT. Amino acid sequence: CASSFTGTSGMGDTQYF.

This clonotype was seen many times. The V and J genes are TRBV5-1 and TRBJ1-4; TRBD1 matches at 7 bases. Germline values: CDR1 SGHRS, CDR2 YFSETQ. CDR3 length: 15 residues. The V segment lost 0 bases and the J segment 4 bases; nucleotides outside the gene matches: 3. For the CDR3, the DNA is TGCGCCAGCAGCTTGGGGACAGGCCTTAATGAAAAACTGTTTTTT. This codes for CASSLGTGLNEKLFF.

This clonotype was seen a few times. The chain uses TRBV19 and TRBJ2-1, with TRBD2 matching over 7 bases. From germline, CDR1 is LNHDA and CDR2 SQIVND (reference sequence). The CDR3 is 16 residues long. Trimming cost V 4 bases and J 3 bases; bases outside gene matches: 9. CDR3 nucleotide sequence: TGTGCCAGTAGTAAAGATGGGCTAGCGGACTACAATGAGCAGTTCTTC. Its protein is CASSKDGLADYNEQFF.